These 31 T cell receptor beta chains share one sample of origin, sequenced in a study of T cell repertoires in cytomegalovirus infection. TCRdb redid the calling of the reads with MiXCR, one entry per CDR3 protein. The sample has tens of thousands of distinct CDR3 sequences; 20% to 30% are singletons. Antigens of these TCRs are unknown. The specimen was CD8+ T cells from cultured PBMCs, collected from culture after CMV antigen stimulation. Receptors originate from a human donor in good health (CMV status not recorded). Some clones in this sample may be carry-over from other donors' samples.

The chain employs TRBV14 and TRBJ2-5; D could derive from TRBD1 or TRBD2 (7 bases each). V lost 0 bases to trimming and J lost 9 bases, with 14 bases between them. The CDR3 has 14 residues. CDR1 and CDR2 (germline): SGHDN, FVKESK. DNA for the CDR3: TGTGCCAGCAGCCAAGATCCCAGGGGGGGGTCCCAGTACTTC. This gives the protein CASSQDPRGGSQYF.

This clonotype was detected only a few times. The V and J genes are TRBV6-2 or TRBV6-3 and TRBJ2-5; D might be TRBD1 or TRBD2, each matching 5 bases. Germline assignment: CDR1 MNHEY and CDR2 SVGEGT. V lost 5 bases, J lost 4 bases, and 17 bases lay in between. The CDR3 has 15 amino acids. The CDR3 DNA reads as TGTGCCAGCAGTCCAGGGACCTCGGTTAGAGAGACCCAGTACTTC. Translation: CASSPGTSVRETQYF.

V and J are TRBV30 and TRBJ2-7; D might be TRBD1 or TRBD2, each matching 7 bases. V lost 6 bases to trimming and J lost 6 bases, with 15 bases between them. Germline V lookup: CDR1 GTSNPN, CDR2 SVGIG (reference sequence). This CDR3 comprises 12 residues. DNA of the CDR3: TGTGCCTGTACAGGGGAGGGGTTCGAGCAGTACTTC. Protein product: CACTGEGFEQYF.

This clonotype was recorded many times. The chain combines TRBV7-8 with TRBJ2-1, with 11 bases that match TRBD2. Unmatched junction bases numbered 15, after V lost 4 bases and J lost 7 bases. CDR3 length: 18 residues. Germline values: CDR1 SGHVS, CDR2 FQNEAQ. The chain's CDR3 is CASSSGGALAGEGNEQFF. In DNA, the CDR3 is TGTGCCAGCAGCTCGGGAGGGGCACTAGCGGGAGAGGGGAATGAGCAGTTCTTC.

This clonotype has at least ten counts. This chain connects TRBV6-2 or TRBV6-3 to TRBJ2-1; D might be TRBD1 or TRBD2, each matching 6 bases. Germline V CDR1 and CDR2: MNHEY, SVGEGT. Deletions cut 2 bases from V and 3 bases from J, with 11 bases between. CDR3 length equals 15 residues. The CDR3 sequence: CASSYVGGGYNEQFF. CDR3 sequence (DNA): TGTGCCAGCAGTTACGTGGGGGGCGGCTACAATGAGCAGTTCTTC.

This clonotype was observed a handful of times. This rearrangement joins TRBV30 to TRBJ1-1; the D is unclear. CDR1 and CDR2 (germline): GTSNPN, SVGIG (reference sequence). This CDR3 comprises 11 residues. The V end lost 0 bases, the J end lost 11 bases, and 10 bases lay between the germline ends. The CDR3 is CAWSVGDAAFF. As DNA, the CDR3 is TGTGCCTGGAGTGTAGGCGATGCGGCTTTCTTT.

This clonotype appeared a few times. J is TRBJ1-4 and V is TRBV6-6; no clear D gene. The CDR3 is made up of 13 amino acids. The germline gives CDR1 MNHNY, CDR2 SVGAGI (reference sequence). Trimming left V 4 bases short and J 7 bases short, with 10 bases between. CDR3 sequence: CASSSSEPEKLFF. The CDR3 DNA follows: TGTGCCAGCAGTTCGTCGGAACCTGAAAAACTGTTTTTT.

V usage is TRBV13 and J usage is TRBJ2-7; 9 bases map to TRBD1. After removal of 4 bases from V and 6 bases from J, the junction contained 7 bases not matched to a gene. This CDR3 is 14 amino acids long. Germline-derived CDR1 and CDR2 are PRHDT and FYEKMQ (reference sequence). Here the CDR3 DNA reads TGTGCCAGCAGCTCCCGGGACAGGGCTTCCGAGCAGTACTTC. Its translation: CASSSRDRASEQYF.

The chain employs TRBV19 and TRBJ1-5, with 12 bases identical to TRBD1. CDR3 length equals 17 residues. Germline CDR1 is LNHDA and CDR2 is SQIVND (reference sequence). The V and J ends lost 6 bases and 0 bases, in that order; junction bases with no gene match: 6. The CDR3 region is CASRGTGGRDSNQPQHF. The CDR3 DNA reads TGTGCCAGTAGGGGGACAGGGGGCAGAGATAGCAATCAGCCCCAGCATTTT.

This clonotype has a count of ten or more. The V call is TRBV7-9, the J call TRBJ2-3, with 7 positions matching TRBD2. This CDR3 has 19 amino acids. CDR1 SEHNR and CDR2 FQNEAQ come from the germline V gene (reference sequence). Germline trimming cut 6 bases from V and 0 bases from J; bases unmatched to any gene: 18. CDR3 residues: CASRDWLGGSTPSTDTQYF. In nucleotides, the CDR3 is TGTGCCAGCAGAGACTGGTTGGGGGGGAGCACCCCTAGCACAGATACGCAGTATTTT.

The V call is TRBV28, the J call TRBJ1-2; possible D gene TRBD1, 6 bases. The CDR3 totals 13 residues. Per the germline V gene, CDR1 is MDHEN and CDR2 is SYDVKM. Trimming took 1 base from V and 5 from J, leaving 8 bases between them. The chain's CDR3 is CASSLSQGYGYTF. In nucleotides, the CDR3 is TGTGCCAGCAGTTTATCCCAGGGGTATGGCTACACCTTC.

This clonotype showed up just a few times. The rearrangement joins TRBV20-1 to TRBJ2-7; the D gene is possibly TRBD2 (6 bases). Germline V CDR1 and CDR2: DFQATT, SNEGSKA (reference sequence). The V end was cut by 0 bases, the J end by 4 bases, with 19 bases between. The CDR3 extends over 16 amino acids. The CDR3 protein is CSARDGKLGLWYEQYF. CDR3 in DNA: TGCAGTGCTAGAGATGGGAAATTGGGACTGTGGTACGAGCAGTACTTC.

Many counts were recorded for this clonotype. In DNA, the CDR3 is TGTGCCAGCAGCTATTCGGAGGCTTCCAAAAACATTCAGTACTTC. It specifies CASSYSEASKNIQYF. V gene TRBV7-9 combines with J gene TRBJ2-4, with D possibly matching TRBD2 (5 bases). The CDR3 runs to 15 residues. Between the trimmed V and J ends, which lost 4 bases and 2 bases, there was a span of 12 bases. The germline V gene encodes CDR1 SEHNR and CDR2 FQNEAQ (reference sequence).

This clonotype came up a few times. The chain employs TRBV28 and TRBJ2-7, with 8 bases matching TRBD1. The CDR3 contains 14 residues. The V and J ends lost 6 bases and 4 bases, in that order; junction bases with no gene match: 8. The germline gives CDR1 MDHEN, CDR2 SYDVKM. The CDR3 DNA reads TGTGCCAGCAGGCCCCAGGGGGCGAGGTACGAGCAGTACTTC. Its translation is CASRPQGARYEQYF.

The sample holds many counts of this clonotype. The rearrangement links TRBV7-2 to TRBJ2-1; D is perhaps TRBD1 (6 bases). Looked up from germline, CDR1 is SGHTA and CDR2 is FQGNSA. The V and J ends lost 4 bases and 10 bases respectively, with 11 bases between them. This CDR3 region has 12 residues. CDR3 DNA sequence: TGTGCCAGCAGCTCCACGGGACAAGAGCAGTTCTTC. Amino acids: CASSSTGQEQFF. The complete variable domain, with remaining parts taken from reference TRBV7-2 and TRBJ2-1, reads GAGVSQSPSNKVTEKGKDVELRCDPISGHTALYWYRQSLGQGLEFLIYFQGNSAPDKSGLPSDRFSAERTGGSVSTLTIQRTQQEDSAVYLCASSSTGQEQFFGPGTRLTVL.

This clonotype has only a few counts. This rearrangement joins TRBV19 to TRBJ1-3; maybe TRBD1 (5 bases). The CDR3 is 19 amino acids. The V gene's germline CDR1 is LNHDA and CDR2 SQIVND (reference sequence). The V gene lost 5 bases and the J gene lost 1 base, with 24 bases spanning the gap. CDR3 protein: CASSGNRGAGRLSGNTIYF. The DNA for the CDR3 is TGTGCCAGTAGTGGTAACCGGGGCGCGGGAAGACTTTCTGGAAACACCATATATTTT. The variable domain in full, with the rest retrieved from reference TRBV19 and TRBJ1-3, is DGGITQSPKYLFRKEGQNVTLSCEQNLNHDAMYWYRQDPGQGLRLIYYSQIVNDFQKGDIAEGYSVSREKKESFPLTVTSAQKNPTAFYLCASSGNRGAGRLSGNTIYFGEGSWLTVV.

In its sample, this clonotype was seen a few times. The rearrangement uses TRBV4-3 and TRBJ1-6; perhaps TRBD1 as D (6 bases). Germline V gene sequence: CDR1 LGHNA, CDR2 YSLEER. V lost 0 bases to trimming and J lost 9 bases, with 15 bases between them. The CDR3 runs 16 residues. The CDR3, as DNA: TGCGCCAGCAGCCAAGATAGGAGTAGGGGGGGTTCACCCCTCCACTTT. Encoded protein: CASSQDRSRGGSPLHF.

This clonotype was counted at least ten times. The gene calls are TRBV7-9 and TRBJ2-5, with D perhaps matching TRBD1 (5 bases). Germline-derived CDR1 and CDR2 are SEHNR and FQNEAQ (reference sequence). V shed 4 bases and J shed 4 bases, with 16 bases lying between them. The CDR3 consists of 15 residues. The CDR3 region has the DNA TGTGCCAGCAGCTCGACCCTCAGGGAACCAGAGACCCAGTACTTC. Protein sequence: CASSSTLREPETQYF.

The rearrangement joins TRBV20-1 to TRBJ1-3; no clear D. Germline CDR1 is DFQATT and CDR2 is SNEGSKA (reference sequence). Deletions cut 0 bases from V and 0 bases from J, with 15 bases between. CDR3 length: 17 amino acids. CDR3 protein: CSARDQKVESSGNTIYF. The DNA for the CDR3 is TGCAGTGCTAGAGATCAGAAGGTTGAATCCTCTGGAAACACCATATATTTT.

The chain employs TRBV4-3 and TRBJ1-6; the match to TRBD1 covers 9 bases. Germline loops: CDR1 LGHNA, CDR2 YSLEER. The CDR3 spans 17 residues. V shed 3 bases and J 4 bases; nucleotides not matched to a gene: 7. This CDR3 reads CASSHQGQGGYNSPLHF. The CDR3 DNA follows: TGCGCCAGCAGCCATCAGGGACAGGGAGGATATAATTCACCCCTCCACTTT.

The V and J genes are TRBV13 and TRBJ1-1, with D perhaps TRBD1 (5 bases). The CDR3 sequence is 13 residues long. V lost 0 bases, J lost 6 bases, and 8 bases lay in between. Germline values: CDR1 PRHDT, CDR2 FYEKMQ (reference sequence). The DNA for the CDR3 is TGTGCCAGCAGCTTAGGCGGGGGTGCTGAAGCTTTCTTT. Amino acid sequence: CASSLGGGAEAFF. The entire variable domain, with the rest obtained from reference TRBV13 and TRBJ1-1, is as follows: AAGVIQSPRHLIKEKRETATLKCYPIPRHDTVYWYQQGPGQDPQFLISFYEKMQSDKGSIPDRFSAQQFSDYHSELNMSSLELGDSALYFCASSLGGGAEAFFGQGTRLTVV.

This clonotype was seen at least ten times. This rearrangement joins TRBV12-3 or TRBV12-4 to TRBJ1-4, with D possibly TRBD1 on 6 matching bases. The CDR3 runs 15 residues. Trimming pared 7 bases from V and 8 bases from J, leaving 20 bases between. CDR3 loop: CASKSSGARIEKLFF. The CDR3 region has the DNA TGTGCCAGCAAATCCTCAGGGGCGCGTATCGAAAAACTGTTTTTT.

The chain links TRBV9 to TRBJ2-7, with 8 bases that match TRBD2. This CDR3 spans 14 amino acids. Germline loops: CDR1 SGDLS, CDR2 YYNGEE. J gave up 3 bases and V 3 bases, and 5 bases lay outside the gene matches. For the CDR3, the DNA is TGTGCCAGCAGCGAAGCGGGACTAGACTACGAGCAGTACTTC. Translating gives CASSEAGLDYEQYF.

This clonotype was seen ten or more times. V and J are TRBV7-6 and TRBJ2-1; 13 bases fit TRBD2. The CDR3 spans 16 residues. With 4 bases clipped from V and 1 base from J, the junction kept 1 base outside the gene matches. CDR1 is SGHVS, CDR2 FNYEAQ, per germline. The CDR3 region is CASSSTSGRSYNEQFF. CDR3 DNA: TGTGCCAGCAGCTCGACTAGCGGGAGGTCCTACAATGAGCAGTTCTTC.

The chain has TRBV7-9 and TRBJ1-6, with a possible D match to TRBD1 (5 bases). V was pared by 7 bases and J by 6 bases, with 13 bases between. The CDR3 is 14 amino acids. Germline lookup yields CDR1 SEHNR and CDR2 FQNEAQ (reference sequence). The CDR3 DNA reads as TGTGCCAGCACCCTGCCCGGGGGTAATTCACCCCTCCACTTT. Protein: CASTLPGGNSPLHF.

This clonotype showed up just a few times. V gene TRBV9 combines with J gene TRBJ2-1; tentatively, D is TRBD1 (6 bases). Germline CDR1 is SGDLS and CDR2 is YYNGEE. This CDR3 region has 14 residues. Trimming removed 3 bases from V and 8 bases from J, with 15 bases in between. The CDR3 sequence is CASSAAPGVHEQFF. In DNA form, the CDR3 reads TGTGCCAGCAGCGCCGCCCCAGGGGTACATGAGCAGTTCTTC.

The V call is TRBV19, the J call TRBJ1-1; 9 bases are shared with TRBD1. The germline V gene has CDR1 LNHDA and CDR2 SQIVND (reference sequence). This CDR3 has 17 amino acids. J was trimmed by 4 bases and V by 1 base; bases with no gene match: 10. The CDR3 bases are TGTGCCAGTAGTATAGCCAGGACAGGGGTGGAAAGCACTGAAGCTTTCTTT. Amino acid sequence: CASSIARTGVESTEAFF.

The chain carries TRBV6-1 and TRBJ1-4; tentative D call: TRBD1 (6 bases). This CDR3 contains 13 residues. Germline CDR1 reads MNHNS; CDR2 reads SASEGT. The V end was cut by 10 bases, the J end by 6 bases, with 15 bases between. CDR3 region: CATSGEVYEKLFF. For the CDR3, the DNA is TGTGCCACTTCAGGGGAGGTTTATGAAAAACTGTTTTTT.

This clonotype occurred many times. V usage is TRBV27 and J usage is TRBJ1-2, with 9 bases fitting TRBD1. Trimming took 6 bases from V and 2 from J; bases not matched to a gene: 4. The CDR3 extends over 14 amino acids. The germline V gene encodes CDR1 MNHEY and CDR2 SMNVEV (reference sequence). The CDR3 DNA is TGTGCCAGCAGGACACAGGGGGCAAACTATGGCTACACCTTC. This encodes CASRTQGANYGYTF.

Only a few counts were recorded for this clonotype. V gene TRBV4-1 combines with J gene TRBJ1-1; tentative D call: TRBD1 (6 bases). V gave up 5 bases and J gave up 1 base, with 8 bases separating them. The CDR3 sequence is 13 residues long. Germline CDR1 MGHRA, CDR2 YSYEKL. CDR3 coding DNA: TGCGCCAGCAGCTGGACAGCGAACACTGAAGCTTTCTTT. It yields the protein CASSWTANTEAFF.

This clonotype showed up many times. The CDR3, as DNA: TGTGCCAGCAGCCCCAGGGGAGTGAACACTGAAGCTTTCTTT. Protein: CASSPRGVNTEAFF. The V and J genes are TRBV11-2 and TRBJ1-1, with a possible D match to TRBD1 (6 bases). V dropped 5 bases and J dropped 0 bases, with 10 bases sitting between them. This CDR3 contains 14 residues. Germline values: CDR1 SGHAT, CDR2 FQNNGV.